The 14 T cell receptor beta chains listed next were all sequenced from one sample in a study of blood T cell repertoires in COVID-19. Sequenced by immunoSEQ multiplex PCR; TCRdb stores in-frame clones only, minus some. The table lists 270,000 or so clones, 83% of them singletons. The specimen sequenced was peripheral blood. These receptors were obtained from a woman aged 50 to 60 who had recovered from COVID-19.

CDR3 DNA sequence: TGTGCCACCAGTACAGCTTCAGGCTATGGCTACACCTTC. It encodes CATSTASGYGYTF. This chain links TRBV24-1 with TRBJ1-2; D is unresolved. V lost 6 bases to trimming and J lost 4 bases, with 11 bases between them. There are 13 residues in the CDR3. Germline V gene data show CDR1 as KGHDR and CDR2 as SFDVKD.

The chain joins TRBV11-1 to TRBJ2-1; TRBD2 matches at 11 bases. Germline V lookup: CDR1 SGHAT, CDR2 FQDESV (reference sequence). The CDR3 is made up of 16 amino acids. After removal of 7 bases from V and 9 bases from J, the junction contained 14 bases not matched to a gene. This chain's CDR3 is CASTYVPGLAVREQFF. The CDR3 DNA reads TGTGCCAGCACCTACGTTCCGGGACTAGCGGTACGTGAGCAGTTCTTC. The complete variable domain, with remaining parts taken from reference TRBV11-1 and TRBJ2-1, reads EAEVAQSPRYKITEKSQAVAFWCDPISGHATLYWYRQILGQGPELLVQFQDESVVDDSQLPKDRFSAERLKGVDSTLKIQPAELGDSAMYLCASTYVPGLAVREQFFGPGTRLTVL.

This clone was found once. Compared with germline, one end of the junction differs, possibly owing to a read error. This chain uses TRBV25-1 with TRBJ2-3; TRBD1 is a possible D gene (5 bases). Germline CDR1 and CDR2: MGHDK and SYGVNS. The CDR3 spans 13 residues. The CDR3 DNA sequence: TGTGCAAGCATGGGGCCTCGCACAGATACGCAGTATTTT. Protein sequence: CASMGPRTDTQYF.

This chain uses TRBV10-3 with TRBJ2-3, with 11 nucleotides matching TRBD2. Germline trimming cut 5 bases from V and 2 bases from J; bases unmatched to any gene: 3. The CDR3 totals 15 residues. Germline V CDR1 and CDR2: ENHRY, SYGVKD. The CDR3 sequence is CAISKTSGITDTQYF. The CDR3 bases are TGTGCCATCAGTAAGACTAGCGGGATCACAGATACGCAGTATTTT.

The V and J genes are TRBV11-2 and TRBJ2-1; 12 bases fit TRBD2. After removal of 2 bases from V and 6 bases from J, the junction contained 14 bases not matched to a gene. Germline-derived CDR1 and CDR2 are SGHAT and FQNNGV. The CDR3 has 19 residues. The CDR3 protein is CASSLWALRLAGVPNEQFF. In DNA form, the CDR3 reads TGTGCCAGCAGCTTATGGGCCCTTCGACTAGCGGGAGTTCCCAATGAGCAGTTCTTC.

By share, this clone counts as medium-sized. This sequence joins TRBV4-3 and TRBJ2-1, with a weak D call TRBD2 (5 bases). From germline, CDR1 is LGHNA and CDR2 YSLEER. With 2 bases removed from V and 0 bases from J, the gap between germline ends came to 8 bases. The CDR3 contains 15 residues. The CDR3 coding sequence is TGCGCCAGCAGCCAACCGGGGAACTCCTACAATGAGCAGTTCTTC. It translates to CASSQPGNSYNEQFF.

This rearrangement joins TRBV4-3 to TRBJ2-1; 7 bases line up with TRBD2. Germline V gene sequence: CDR1 LGHNA, CDR2 YSLEER. The CDR3 sequence is 16 residues long. The V segment lost 0 bases and the J segment 4 bases; nucleotides outside the gene matches: 6. CDR3 nucleotides: TGCGCCAGCAGCCAAGAACGGCGGGAGCCTTACAATGAGCAGTTCTTC. Translating gives CASSQERREPYNEQFF.

The chain recombines TRBV11-1 with TRBJ2-7; tentative D call: TRBD1 (6 bases). There are 14 residues in the CDR3. CDR1 and CDR2 from the germline V gene are SGHAT and FQDESV (reference sequence). V lost 3 bases and J lost 0, with 9 bases in between. The DNA for the CDR3 is TGTGCCAGCAGCTTGCAGGGGATCTCCTACGAGCAGTACTTC. Residues: CASSLQGISYEQYF. The complete variable domain, with remaining parts taken from reference TRBV11-1 and TRBJ2-7, reads EAEVAQSPRYKITEKSQAVAFWCDPISGHATLYWYRQILGQGPELLVQFQDESVVDDSQLPKDRFSAERLKGVDSTLKIQPAELGDSAMYLCASSLQGISYEQYFGPGTRLTVT.

The V and J genes are TRBV7-3 and TRBJ2-1, with 9 positions matching TRBD2. Unmatched junction bases numbered 12, after V lost 4 bases and J lost 8 bases. Germline V gene lookup returns CDR1 SGHTA and CDR2 FQGTGA. There are 16 residues in the CDR3. CDR3 coding DNA: TGTGCCAGCAGCTCCCGGGGCGGGGGGGCCCCGGATGAGCAGTTCTTC. Protein sequence: CASSSRGGGAPDEQFF.

The chain uses TRBV6-5 and TRBJ2-2; perhaps TRBD1 as D (6 bases). The germline CDR1 and CDR2 sequences are MNHEY and SVGAGI. The CDR3 covers 14 residues. Trimming cost V 8 bases and J 7 bases, with 17 bases left between them. Here the CDR3 reads CASASWGPIGELFF. For the CDR3, the DNA is TGTGCCAGCGCCTCCTGGGGGCCTATCGGGGAGCTGTTTTTT.

The chain recombines TRBV7-9 with TRBJ2-1; 9 bases align to TRBD1. CDR1 is SEHNR, CDR2 FQNEAQ, per germline (reference sequence). J gave up 5 bases and V 6 bases, and 8 bases lay outside the gene matches. The CDR3 spans 15 residues. The CDR3 spells CASSSRGTGHNEQFF. The CDR3 nucleotides are TGTGCCAGCAGTAGCCGCGGGACAGGGCACAATGAGCAGTTCTTC.

This rearrangement joins TRBV11-1 to TRBJ1-1; 7 nucleotides line up with TRBD1. Trimming cost V 0 bases and J 5 bases; bases outside gene matches: 3. This CDR3 is built from 14 residues. Germline V gene data show CDR1 as SGHAT and CDR2 as FQDESV (reference sequence). The CDR3 reads CASSLATGWTEAFF. The CDR3 bases are TGTGCCAGCAGCTTAGCGACAGGGTGGACTGAAGCTTTCTTT.

This clone has just one count. The rearrangement links TRBV12-1 to TRBJ1-5; TRBD1 was called by the table and not checked on the DNA. TRBV12-1 is a listed pseudogene. The CDR3 loop spans 19 amino acids. The CDR3 sequence: CASSFERDRPLQSNQPQHF. In DNA, the CDR3 is TGTGCCAGCAGCTTTGAACGGGACAGACCTCTCCAATCCAATCAGCCCCAGCATTTT.

V gene TRBV9 combines with J gene TRBJ1-1; TRBD1 aligns across 7 bases. Germline V CDR1 and CDR2: SGDLS, YYNGEE. The CDR3 has 14 residues. V shed 4 bases, J shed 2 bases, and the junction held 5 bases outside the gene matches. The CDR3 bases are TGTGCCAGCAGCCGGGGGACAGCTAACACTGAAGCTTTCTTT. Translation gives CASSRGTANTEAFF. Supplemented by reference TRBV9 and TRBJ1-1, the full variable domain reads DSGVTQTPKHLITATGQRVTLRCSPRSGDLSVYWYQQSLDQGLQFLIQYYNGEERAKGNILERFSAQQFPDLHSELNLSSLELGDSALYFCASSRGTANTEAFFGQGTRLTVV.